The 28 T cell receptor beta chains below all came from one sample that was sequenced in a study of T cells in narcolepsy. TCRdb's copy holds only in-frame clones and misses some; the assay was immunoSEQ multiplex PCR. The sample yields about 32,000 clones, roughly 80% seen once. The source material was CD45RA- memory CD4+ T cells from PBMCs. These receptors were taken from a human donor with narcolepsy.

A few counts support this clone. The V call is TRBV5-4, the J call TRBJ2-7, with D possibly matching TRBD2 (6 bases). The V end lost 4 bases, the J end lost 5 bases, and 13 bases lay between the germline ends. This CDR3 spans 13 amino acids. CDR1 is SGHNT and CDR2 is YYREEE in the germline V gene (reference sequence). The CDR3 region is CASSPPGAHEQYF. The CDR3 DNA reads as TGTGCCAGCAGCCCCCCGGGAGCCCACGAGCAGTACTTC.

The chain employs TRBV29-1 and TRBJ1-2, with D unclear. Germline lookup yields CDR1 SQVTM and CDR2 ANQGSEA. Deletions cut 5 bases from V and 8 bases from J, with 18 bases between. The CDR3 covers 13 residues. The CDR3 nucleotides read TGCAGCGTTTACACAGTCGGTTTTGAGGGCTACACCTTC. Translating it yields CSVYTVGFEGYTF.

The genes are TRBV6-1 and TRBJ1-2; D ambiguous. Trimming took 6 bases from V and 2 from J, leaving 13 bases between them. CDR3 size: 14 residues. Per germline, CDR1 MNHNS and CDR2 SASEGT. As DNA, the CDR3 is TGTGCCAGCAGAGGTATTGGGCAGAACTATGGCTACACCTTC. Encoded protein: CASRGIGQNYGYTF.

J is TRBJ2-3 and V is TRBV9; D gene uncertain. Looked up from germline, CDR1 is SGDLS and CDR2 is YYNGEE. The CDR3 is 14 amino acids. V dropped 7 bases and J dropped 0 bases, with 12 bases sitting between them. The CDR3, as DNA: TGTGCCAGCGCCAAGTCCCCTAGCACAGATACGCAGTATTTT. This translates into CASAKSPSTDTQYF.

The CDR3 region has the DNA TGTGCCAGTAGTCCCGGACTGGAGGGTTATGGGTTCTTC. This codes for CASSPGLEGYGFF. The chain joins TRBV19 to TRBJ2-1; tentative D call: TRBD2 (6 bases). Germline values: CDR1 LNHDA, CDR2 SQIVND (reference sequence). The CDR3 totals 13 residues. V shed 5 bases and J shed 15 bases, with 20 bases lying between them.

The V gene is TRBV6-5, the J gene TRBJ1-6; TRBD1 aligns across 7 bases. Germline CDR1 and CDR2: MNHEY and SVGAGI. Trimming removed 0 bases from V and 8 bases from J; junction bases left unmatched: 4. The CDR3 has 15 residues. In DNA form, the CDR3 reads TGTGCCAGCAGTTACTCGACAGGGATGCATTCACCCCTCCACTTT. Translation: CASSYSTGMHSPLHF.

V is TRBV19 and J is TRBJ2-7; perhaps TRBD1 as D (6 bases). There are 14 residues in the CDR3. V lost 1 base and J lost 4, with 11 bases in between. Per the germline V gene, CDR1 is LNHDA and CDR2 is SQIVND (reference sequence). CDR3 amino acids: CASSIAGTTYEQYF. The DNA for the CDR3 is TGTGCCAGTAGTATAGCTGGGACAACATACGAGCAGTACTTC.

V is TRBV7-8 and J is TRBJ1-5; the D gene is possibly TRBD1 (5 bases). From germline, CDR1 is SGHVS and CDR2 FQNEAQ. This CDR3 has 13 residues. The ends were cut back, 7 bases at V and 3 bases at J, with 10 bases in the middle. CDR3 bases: TGTGCCAGCACTCGACAGCTCAATCAGCCCCAGCATTTT. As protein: CASTRQLNQPQHF. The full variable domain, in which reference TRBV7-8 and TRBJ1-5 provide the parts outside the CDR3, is GAGVSQSPRYKVAKRGQDVALRCDPISGHVSLFWYQQALGQGPEFLTYFQNEAQLDKSGLPSDRFFAERPEGSVSTLKIQRTQQEDSAVYLCASTRQLNQPQHFGDGTRLSIL.

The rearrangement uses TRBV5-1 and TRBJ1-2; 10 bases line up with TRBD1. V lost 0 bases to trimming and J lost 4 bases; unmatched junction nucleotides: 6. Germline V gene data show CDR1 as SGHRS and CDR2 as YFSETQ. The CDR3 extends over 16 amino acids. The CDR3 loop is CASSLGDRGSGYGYTF. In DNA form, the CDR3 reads TGCGCCAGCAGCTTGGGGGACAGGGGTTCCGGCTATGGCTACACCTTC.

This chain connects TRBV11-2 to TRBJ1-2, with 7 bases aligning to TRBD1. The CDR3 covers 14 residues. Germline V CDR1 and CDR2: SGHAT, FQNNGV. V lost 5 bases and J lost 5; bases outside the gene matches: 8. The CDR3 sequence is CASSGAGGAYGYTF. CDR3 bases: TGTGCCAGCAGCGGTGCAGGGGGTGCGTATGGCTACACCTTC.

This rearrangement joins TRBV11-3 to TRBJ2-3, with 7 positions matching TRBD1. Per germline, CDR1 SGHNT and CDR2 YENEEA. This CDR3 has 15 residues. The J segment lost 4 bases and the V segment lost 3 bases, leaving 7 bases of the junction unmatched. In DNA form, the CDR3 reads TGTGCCAGCAGCTTCGGACAGGCCAGCCCAGATACGCAGTATTTT. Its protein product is CASSFGQASPDTQYF.

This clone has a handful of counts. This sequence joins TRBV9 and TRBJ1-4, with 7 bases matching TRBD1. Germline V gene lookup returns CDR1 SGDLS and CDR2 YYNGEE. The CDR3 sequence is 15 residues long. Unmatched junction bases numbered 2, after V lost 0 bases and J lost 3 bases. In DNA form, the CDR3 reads TGTGCCAGCAGCGTAGGACAGGGAGCTAATGAAAAACTGTTTTTT. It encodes CASSVGQGANEKLFF.

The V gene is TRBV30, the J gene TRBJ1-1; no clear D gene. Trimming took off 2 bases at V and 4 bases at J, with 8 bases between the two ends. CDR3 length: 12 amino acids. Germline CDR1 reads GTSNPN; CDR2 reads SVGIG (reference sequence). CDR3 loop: CAWSQKGTEAFF. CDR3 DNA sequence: TGTGCCTGGAGTCAAAAGGGCACTGAAGCTTTCTTT. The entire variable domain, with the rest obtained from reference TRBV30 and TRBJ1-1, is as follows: SQTIHQWPATLVQPVGSPLSLECTVEGTSNPNLYWYRQAAGRGLQLLFYSVGIGQISSEVPQNLSASRPQDRQFILSSKKLLLSDSGFYLCAWSQKGTEAFFGQGTRLTVV.

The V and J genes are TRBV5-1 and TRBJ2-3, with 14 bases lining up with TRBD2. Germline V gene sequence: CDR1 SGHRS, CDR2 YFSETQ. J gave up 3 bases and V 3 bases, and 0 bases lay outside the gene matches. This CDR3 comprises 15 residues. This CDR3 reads CASSWTSGRTDTQYF. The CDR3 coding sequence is TGCGCCAGCAGCTGGACTAGCGGGAGGACAGATACGCAGTATTTT.

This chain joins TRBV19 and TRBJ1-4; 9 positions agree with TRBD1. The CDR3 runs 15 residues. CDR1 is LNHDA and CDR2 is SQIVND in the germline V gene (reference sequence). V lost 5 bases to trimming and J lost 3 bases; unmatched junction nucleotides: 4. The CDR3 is CASSLGQGANEKLFF. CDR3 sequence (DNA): TGTGCCAGTAGTCTGGGACAGGGCGCTAATGAAAAACTGTTTTTT.

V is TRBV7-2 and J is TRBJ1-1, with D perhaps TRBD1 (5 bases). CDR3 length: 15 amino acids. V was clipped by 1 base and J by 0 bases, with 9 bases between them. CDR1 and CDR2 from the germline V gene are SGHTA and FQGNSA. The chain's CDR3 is CASSLVGHLNTEAFF. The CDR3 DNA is TGTGCCAGCAGCTTAGTTGGACACTTGAACACTGAAGCTTTCTTT.

This CDR3 reads CASSPRWRFDTEAFF. CDR3 nucleotide sequence: TGTGCCAGCAGCCCCCGATGGCGGTTCGACACTGAAGCTTTCTTT. J is TRBJ1-1 and V is TRBV12-1. TRBV12-1 is a pseudogene. The CDR3 length is 15 residues.

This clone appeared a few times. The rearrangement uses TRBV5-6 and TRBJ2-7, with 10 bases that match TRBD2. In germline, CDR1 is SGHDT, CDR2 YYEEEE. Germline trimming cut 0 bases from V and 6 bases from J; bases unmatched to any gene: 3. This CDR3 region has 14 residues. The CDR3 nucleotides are TGTGCCAGCAGCTTGGCTAGCGGGAGTAGCGAGCAGTACTTC. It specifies CASSLASGSSEQYF.

The CDR3 sequence: CASSEGREIVKNIQYF. CDR3 DNA sequence: TGTGCCAGCAGTGAGGGGCGGGAGATTGTCAAAAACATTCAGTACTTC. The chain employs TRBV6-1 and TRBJ2-4; 7 bases align to TRBD2. Germline CDR1 is MNHNS and CDR2 is SASEGT. The CDR3 is made up of 16 amino acids. Trimming at V came to 3 bases and at J to 3 bases, leaving 8 bases not matched to a gene.

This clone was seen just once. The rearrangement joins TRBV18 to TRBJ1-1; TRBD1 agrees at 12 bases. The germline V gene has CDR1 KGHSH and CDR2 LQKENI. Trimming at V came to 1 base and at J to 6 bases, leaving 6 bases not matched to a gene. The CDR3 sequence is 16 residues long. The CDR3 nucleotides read TGTGCCAGCTCACCACTACCCGGGACAGGGGGCGCTGAAGCTTTCTTT. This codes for CASSPLPGTGGAEAFF.

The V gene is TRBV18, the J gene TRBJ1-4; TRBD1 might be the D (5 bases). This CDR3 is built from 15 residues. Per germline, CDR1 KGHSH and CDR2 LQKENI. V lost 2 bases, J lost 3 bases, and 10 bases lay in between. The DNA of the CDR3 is TGTGCCAGCTCACCAAGCGCAGGGCCTAATGAAAAACTGTTTTTT. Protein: CASSPSAGPNEKLFF.

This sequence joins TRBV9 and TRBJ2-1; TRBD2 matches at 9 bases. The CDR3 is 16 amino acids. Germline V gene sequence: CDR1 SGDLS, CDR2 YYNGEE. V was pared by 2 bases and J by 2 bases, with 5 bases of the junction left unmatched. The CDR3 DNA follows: TGTGCCAGCAGCGTTTCTAGCGGGACCCCCTACAATGAGCAGTTCTTC. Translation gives CASSVSSGTPYNEQFF.

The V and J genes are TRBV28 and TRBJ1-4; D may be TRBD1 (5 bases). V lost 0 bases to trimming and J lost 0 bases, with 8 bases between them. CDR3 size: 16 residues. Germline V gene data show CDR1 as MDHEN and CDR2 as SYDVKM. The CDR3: CASSLWDISTNEKLFF. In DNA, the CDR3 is TGTGCCAGCAGTTTATGGGACATCTCAACTAATGAAAAACTGTTTTTT.

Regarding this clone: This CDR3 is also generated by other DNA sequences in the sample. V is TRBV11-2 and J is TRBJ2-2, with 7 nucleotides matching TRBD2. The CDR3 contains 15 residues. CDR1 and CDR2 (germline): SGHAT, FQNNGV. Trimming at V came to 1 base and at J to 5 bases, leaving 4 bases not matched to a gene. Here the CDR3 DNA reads TGTGCCAGCAGCTTAGGGCTAGCGGTTACCGGGGAGCTGTTTTTT. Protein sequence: CASSLGLAVTGELFF.

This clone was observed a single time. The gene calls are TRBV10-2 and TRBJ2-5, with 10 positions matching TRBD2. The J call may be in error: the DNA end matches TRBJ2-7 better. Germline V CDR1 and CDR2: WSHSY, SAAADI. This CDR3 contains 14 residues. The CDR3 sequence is CASSESGLAYEQYF. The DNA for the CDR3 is TGCGCCAGCAGTGAGTCGGGACTAGCGTACGAGCAGTACTTC.

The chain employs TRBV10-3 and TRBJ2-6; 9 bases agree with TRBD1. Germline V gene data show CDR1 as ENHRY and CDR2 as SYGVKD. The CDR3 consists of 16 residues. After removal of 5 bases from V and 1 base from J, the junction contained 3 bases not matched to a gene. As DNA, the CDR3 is TGTGCCATCAGTATGACAGGGGGGTCTGGGGCCAACGTCCTGACTTTC. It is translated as CAISMTGGSGANVLTF.

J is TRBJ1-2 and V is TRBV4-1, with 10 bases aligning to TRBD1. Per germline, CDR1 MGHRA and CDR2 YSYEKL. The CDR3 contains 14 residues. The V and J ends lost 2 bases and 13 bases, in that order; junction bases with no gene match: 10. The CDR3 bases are TGCGCCAGCAGCCAACAGGACAGGGGGACGGCTCCCACCTTC. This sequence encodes CASSQQDRGTAPTF.

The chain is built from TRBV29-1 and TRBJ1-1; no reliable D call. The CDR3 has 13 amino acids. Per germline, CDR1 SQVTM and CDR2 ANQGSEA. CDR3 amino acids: CTTWVPQNTEAFF. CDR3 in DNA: TGCACCACTTGGGTACCGCAGAACACTGAAGCTTTCTTT.